These 5 T cell receptor beta chains share one sample of origin, sequenced in a study of cytomegalovirus exposure and HLA in healthy donors. The PCR employed 60 Vbeta primers together with 13 Jbeta primers. The data were produced by immunoSEQ multiplex PCR, yet TCRdb's version contains in-frame clones alone and is incomplete. The sample holds 200,000 or so clones; approximately 88% are singletons and the top ten take approximately 0.26%. The sequenced sample consisted of PBMCs. The receptors stem from a boy between 10 and 17 years old in good health and CMV-seronegative.

This chain uses TRBV30 with TRBJ2-6; D is possibly TRBD1 (5 bases). The CDR3 runs 16 residues. Trimming shortened V by 0 bases and J by 2 bases, and 11 bases separated the two germline ends. Germline V gives CDR1 GTSNPN, CDR2 SVGIG (reference sequence). For the CDR3, the DNA is TGTGCCTGGAGTGTAAGACAGCCAACTGGGGCCAACGTCCTGACTTTC. Translated: CAWSVRQPTGANVLTF.

The rearrangement joins TRBV10-3 to TRBJ1-3; D ambiguous. The CDR3 totals 14 residues. The V and J ends lost 5 bases and 0 bases respectively, with 8 bases between them. Looked up from germline, CDR1 is ENHRY and CDR2 is SYGVKD. The CDR3 reads CAISSPNSGNTIYF. CDR3 sequence (DNA): TGTGCCATCAGTTCCCCAAACTCTGGAAACACCATATATTTT.

This clone occurred once. V usage is TRBV12-5 and J usage is TRBJ2-3, with 8 bases identical to TRBD2. Germline assignment: CDR1 LGHNT and CDR2 FRNRAP. The J segment lost 2 bases and the V segment lost 4 bases, leaving 2 bases of the junction unmatched. There are 14 residues in the CDR3. The CDR3 nucleotides read TGTGCTAGTGGTTCGCGGGGGGCCACAGATACGCAGTATTTT. Translating gives CASGSRGATDTQYF.

CDR3 nucleotides: TGTGCCACCAGCAGAGATCGGAAAGGGGGCCAGCCCCAGCATTTT. It encodes CATSRDRKGGQPQHF. The chain joins TRBV15 to TRBJ1-5; the match to TRBD1 covers 7 bases. Trimming at V came to 0 bases and at J to 7 bases, leaving 6 bases not matched to a gene. The CDR3 is made up of 15 amino acids. The germline V gene encodes CDR1 LNHNV and CDR2 YYDKDF (reference sequence).

The rearrangement joins TRBV6-7 to TRBJ1-4; 10 nucleotides match TRBD1. TRBV6-7 is given ORF status, its function remaining uncertain. After removal of 5 bases from V and 5 bases from J, the junction contained 11 bases not matched to a gene. The length of the CDR3 is 17 residues. CDR3 nucleotides: TGTGCCAGCAGTGCACAGTGGGGGACAGGGGAAAATGAAAAACTGTTTTTT. This gives the protein CASSAQWGTGENEKLFF.